These 27 T cell receptor beta chains share one sample of origin, sequenced in a study of T cells in Graves' hyperthyroidism and ophthalmopathy. Using RNA transcripts as the source, TCR beta CDR3 regions were amplified. An initial round of RT-PCR targeting the TCR CDR3 relied on the HTBI primer set. One entry per CDR3 protein results from TCRdb running MiXCR on the multiplex PCR reads. The sample lists roughly 500,000 distinct CDR3 sequences, 46% occurring once. The sample consisted of peripheral blood or thyroid tissue (not recorded which). These receptor sequences come from an adult woman with Graves' disease, either hyperthyroidism or ophthalmopathy (not recorded which).

This clonotype was detected ten times or more. This sequence joins TRBV18 and TRBJ1-1; the D gene is possibly TRBD1 (6 bases). This CDR3 region has 15 residues. The germline V gene encodes CDR1 KGHSH and CDR2 LQKENI. Trimming stripped 2 bases from V and 2 bases from J, with 12 bases between. CDR3 region: CASSPTTGYNTEAFF. The DNA of the CDR3 is TGTGCCAGCTCACCAACGACAGGCTATAACACTGAAGCTTTCTTT.

The V call is TRBV29-1, the J call TRBJ1-1; D unresolved. The length of the CDR3 is 14 residues. Germline V gene sequence: CDR1 SQVTM, CDR2 ANQGSEA. The V gene lost 1 base and the J gene lost 6 bases, with 15 bases spanning the gap. DNA for the CDR3: TGCAGCGTTGAAGGAGGCTACGAGATCCCTGAAGCTTTCTTT. The encoded protein is CSVEGGYEIPEAFF.

The chain combines TRBV9 with TRBJ1-5; 8 positions agree with TRBD1. The CDR3 sequence is 15 residues long. V trimming: 0 bases; J trimming: 3 bases; junction bases outside the gene matches: 2. Germline values: CDR1 SGDLS, CDR2 YYNGEE. In DNA, the CDR3 is TGTGCCAGCAGCGTAGACAGGGGGTCCAATCAGCCCCAGCATTTT. This translates into CASSVDRGSNQPQHF.

The chain has TRBV7-3 and TRBJ1-2; D perhaps matches TRBD1 (5 bases). The CDR3 has 15 residues. Per the germline V gene, CDR1 is SGHTA and CDR2 is FQGTGA. V was cut by 2 bases and J by 2 bases, with 12 bases left in between. The CDR3 loop is CASSLGGTSNYGYTF. Written as DNA, the CDR3 is TGTGCCAGCAGCTTAGGAGGGACTTCAAACTATGGCTACACCTTC.

This clonotype has more than one count but fewer than ten. V usage is TRBV20-1 and J usage is TRBJ1-2; TRBD1 might be the D (5 bases). There are 13 residues in the CDR3. Trimming left V 6 bases short and J 2 bases short, with 13 bases between. Per germline, CDR1 DFQATT and CDR2 SNEGSKA (reference sequence). CDR3 DNA sequence: TGCAGTGCCAGCAGGGCGGTCAACTATGGCTACACCTTC. Residues: CSASRAVNYGYTF.

The chain links TRBV14 to TRBJ1-2, with 9 bases matching TRBD1. CDR1 is SGHDN and CDR2 is FVKESK in the germline V gene. The CDR3 is 17 amino acids. With V trimmed by 5 bases and J by 4 bases, 14 bases remained unmatched. The CDR3 bases are TGTGCCAGCAGCTTGAACAGGGGGCGCAGCTCCCTCTATGGCTACACCTTC. Its translation is CASSLNRGRSSLYGYTF.

This clonotype was observed many times. The rearrangement joins TRBV2 to TRBJ2-2; 11 bases are a match to TRBD2. The CDR3 loop spans 14 amino acids. Unmatched junction bases numbered 2, after V lost 2 bases and J lost 9 bases. Germline values: CDR1 SNHLY, CDR2 FYNNEI. CDR3 nucleotide sequence: TGTGCCAGCAGTGAAAAGACTAGCGGGAGGGAGCTGTTTTTT. It specifies CASSEKTSGRELFF.

The chain employs TRBV2 and TRBJ1-1; D gene uncertain. With 0 bases removed from V and 3 bases from J, the gap between germline ends came to 8 bases. This CDR3 has 14 amino acids. The germline CDR1 and CDR2 sequences are SNHLY and FYNNEI. CDR3 loop: CASSEALGYTEAFF. The CDR3 nucleotides are TGTGCCAGCAGTGAAGCGCTTGGTTACACTGAAGCTTTCTTT.

This chain uses TRBV6-5 with TRBJ2-7; D gene unclear. CDR3 size: 12 residues. Per germline, CDR1 MNHEY and CDR2 SVGAGI. Between the trimmed V and J ends, which lost 6 bases and 6 bases, there was a span of 12 bases. The CDR3 here is CASRPSLGEQYF. The DNA for the CDR3 is TGTGCCAGCAGACCATCTCTAGGCGAGCAGTACTTC.

This clonotype was seen repeatedly, ten times or more. V is TRBV4-1 and J is TRBJ1-6; D gene ambiguous. This CDR3 has 16 residues. The V gene's germline CDR1 is MGHRA and CDR2 YSYEKL. Between the trimmed V and J ends, which lost 1 base and 7 bases, there was a span of 14 bases. The CDR3 DNA follows: TGCGCCAGCAGCCAAGTTGTAGACACGCAAAATTCACCCCTCCACTTT. Amino acid sequence: CASSQVVDTQNSPLHF.

This clonotype was seen at least ten times. The V and J genes are TRBV7-3 and TRBJ2-7, with 8 bases identical to TRBD2. This CDR3 comprises 15 residues. Germline V gives CDR1 SGHTA, CDR2 FQGTGA. J lost 3 bases, V lost 5 bases, and 9 bases had no gene match. The CDR3 DNA reads TGTGCCAGCAGCGTGAGCGGGGGACCTTTCTACGAGCAGTACTTC. Encoded protein: CASSVSGGPFYEQYF. The full variable domain, completed using reference TRBV7-3 and TRBJ2-7, is GAGVSQTPSNKVTEKGKYVELRCDPISGHTALYWYRQSLGQGPEFLIYFQGTGAADDSGLPNDRFFAVRPEGSVSTLKIQRTERGDSAVYLCASSVSGGPFYEQYFGPGTRLTVT.

The chain joins TRBV10-2 to TRBJ2-5, with 8 nucleotides matching TRBD2. The CDR3 has 17 amino acids. Germline V gene sequence: CDR1 WSHSY, CDR2 SAAADI. V trimming: 4 bases; J trimming: 4 bases; junction bases outside the gene matches: 14. CDR3 sequence reads: CASSVGLAGYLPETQYF. The DNA for the CDR3 is TGCGCCAGCAGTGTTGGCCTAGCGGGCTACCTCCCAGAGACCCAGTACTTC.

In its sample, this clonotype was seen many times. CDR3 sequence (DNA): TGTGCCAGCAGTTTAGAATATCTGCCAGGGTACGGGGCCAACGTCCTGACTTTC. Translating gives CASSLEYLPGYGANVLTF. The rearrangement uses TRBV28 and TRBJ2-6; possibly TRBD1 for D (5 bases). This CDR3 is built from 18 residues. Between the trimmed V and J ends, which lost 2 bases and 4 bases, there was a span of 18 bases. Germline CDR1 MDHEN, CDR2 SYDVKM.

Ten or more counts support this clonotype. The V gene is TRBV9, the J gene TRBJ2-2; D unclear. The germline V and J ends were trimmed by 2 bases and 1 base, with 9 bases remaining between them. Looked up from germline, CDR1 is SGDLS and CDR2 is YYNGEE. CDR3 length: 15 residues. This CDR3 is CASSVGQRNTGELFF. In DNA form, the CDR3 reads TGTGCCAGCAGCGTTGGGCAGCGGAACACCGGGGAGCTGTTTTTT.

The J gene is TRBJ1-1, the V gene TRBV7-2; 8 nucleotides line up with TRBD1. V trimming: 5 bases; J trimming: 11 bases; junction bases outside the gene matches: 10. This CDR3 region has 13 residues. The germline gives CDR1 SGHTA, CDR2 FQGNSA. Here the CDR3 reads CASSTGQARSAFF. The CDR3, as DNA: TGTGCCAGCAGCACGGGACAGGCTCGTTCGGCTTTCTTT. The whole variable domain, filled in from reference TRBV7-2 and TRBJ1-1, reads GAGVSQSPSNKVTEKGKDVELRCDPISGHTALYWYRQSLGQGLEFLIYFQGNSAPDKSGLPSDRFSAERTGGSVSTLTIQRTQQEDSAVYLCASSTGQARSAFFGQGTRLTVV.

The gene calls are TRBV15 and TRBJ1-4, with a possible D match to TRBD1 (6 bases). In germline, CDR1 is LNHNV, CDR2 YYDKDF (reference sequence). CDR3 length: 14 residues. The ends were cut back, 3 bases at V and 8 bases at J, with 13 bases in the middle. This CDR3 reads CATSRPTGGEKLFF. CDR3 DNA sequence: TGTGCCACCAGCAGGCCGACAGGAGGAGAAAAACTGTTTTTT.

With regard to this clonotype: Compared with germline, one end of the junction differs, possibly owing to a read error. This chain uses TRBV25-1 with TRBJ1-2; 7 bases are shared with TRBD1. This CDR3 is 13 amino acids long. Germline CDR1 is MGHDK and CDR2 is SYGVNS. CDR3 DNA: TGTACCAGCAGAGATAGGGGGCAAAAAGGCTACACCTTC. Encoded protein: CTSRDRGQKGYTF.

The table lists this clonotype with many counts. This chain links TRBV20-1 with TRBJ2-7, with D tentatively TRBD1 or TRBD2 (6 bases each). Trimming stripped 0 bases from V and 5 bases from J, with 14 bases between. Per the germline V gene, CDR1 is DFQATT and CDR2 is SNEGSKA (reference sequence). This CDR3 comprises 14 residues. The DNA for the CDR3 is TGCAGTGCTAGAGATTGGTCCGGGGGCCACGAGCAGTACTTC. It yields the protein CSARDWSGGHEQYF.

The J gene is TRBJ1-4, the V gene TRBV12-3 or TRBV12-4; unclear D gene. The CDR3 totals 14 residues. V lost 1 base, J lost 6 bases, and 9 bases lay in between. This CDR3 reads CASSLGPSYEKLFF. CDR3 sequence (DNA): TGTGCCAGCAGTTTAGGACCCTCCTATGAAAAACTGTTTTTT.

The V call is TRBV2, the J call TRBJ2-5; D call uncertain. Germline V gene data show CDR1 as SNHLY and CDR2 as FYNNEI. The CDR3 spans 14 residues. The V and J ends lost 0 bases and 5 bases respectively, with 10 bases between them. CDR3 nucleotides: TGTGCCAGCAGTGAAGCGAGTTTACGGGAGACCCAGTACTTC. This translates into CASSEASLRETQYF. The whole variable domain, filled in from reference TRBV2 and TRBJ2-5, reads EPEVTQTPSHQVTQMGQEVILRCVPISNHLYFYWYRQILGQKVEFLVSFYNNEISEKSEIFDDQFSVERPDGSNFTLKIRSTKLEDSAMYFCASSEASLRETQYFGPGTRLLVL.

The sample holds a few counts of this clonotype. The chain combines TRBV12-3 or TRBV12-4 with TRBJ1-1; the D is unclear. The ends were cut back, 2 bases at V and 2 bases at J, with 15 bases in the middle. This CDR3 has 16 amino acids. The chain's CDR3 is CASSLTPPGTNTEAFF. Written as DNA, the CDR3 is TGTGCCAGCAGTTTAACCCCACCGGGTACCAACACTGAAGCTTTCTTT.

This clonotype was counted between two and nine times. The chain recombines TRBV29-1 with TRBJ1-4, with D maybe TRBD1 (5 bases). Trimming took 6 bases from V and 4 from J, leaving 12 bases between them. Germline CDR1 is SQVTM and CDR2 is ANQGSEA. This CDR3 spans 13 amino acids. DNA for the CDR3: TGCAGCGTCTTGACAGCAAGTAATGAAAAACTGTTTTTT. Residues: CSVLTASNEKLFF. The whole variable domain, remainder taken from reference TRBV29-1 and TRBJ1-4, is SAVISQKPSRDICQRGTSLTIQCQVDSQVTMMFWYRQQPGQSLTLIATANQGSEATYESGFVIDKFPISRPNLTFSTLTVSNMSPEDSSIYLCSVLTASNEKLFFGSGTQLSVL.

The chain recombines TRBV19 with TRBJ2-7, with D possibly matching TRBD2 (6 bases). V gave up 6 bases and J gave up 3 bases, with 21 bases separating them. CDR1 LNHDA and CDR2 SQIVND come from the germline V gene (reference sequence). The CDR3 is made up of 16 amino acids. The CDR3 reads CASSRRGNSINYEQYF. The CDR3 coding sequence is TGTGCCAGTAGCCGCCGCGGGAACAGCATAAACTACGAGCAGTACTTC.

The chain recombines TRBV20-1 with TRBJ1-2; no clear D gene. The CDR3 consists of 13 residues. With 0 bases removed from V and 7 bases from J, the gap between germline ends came to 12 bases. The germline V gene encodes CDR1 DFQATT and CDR2 SNEGSKA (reference sequence). CDR3 region: CSARDFSGPGYTF. In DNA form, the CDR3 reads TGCAGTGCTAGAGATTTTAGCGGTCCTGGCTACACCTTC.

This clonotype was counted many times. The V call is TRBV7-2, the J call TRBJ2-5; 10 nucleotides line up with TRBD2. The CDR3 runs to 15 residues. The V gene's germline CDR1 is SGHTA and CDR2 FQGNSA. V shed 5 bases and J 2 bases; nucleotides not matched to a gene: 5. DNA of the CDR3: TGTGCCAGCAGCCCGGGACTAGCGTCACAAGAGACCCAGTACTTC. This translates into CASSPGLASQETQYF. The whole variable domain, filled in from reference TRBV7-2 and TRBJ2-5, reads GAGVSQSPSNKVTEKGKDVELRCDPISGHTALYWYRQSLGQGLEFLIYFQGNSAPDKSGLPSDRFSAERTGGSVSTLTIQRTQQEDSAVYLCASSPGLASQETQYFGPGTRLLVL.

This clonotype has only a few counts. The V gene is TRBV10-3, the J gene TRBJ2-5; 8 positions agree with TRBD1. The V and J ends lost 6 bases and 5 bases, in that order; junction bases with no gene match: 8. Germline-derived CDR1 and CDR2 are ENHRY and SYGVKD. The CDR3 has 14 residues. The CDR3 DNA follows: TGTGCCATCAGGGGAGGACAGGGTATGGAGACCCAGTACTTC. It specifies CAIRGGQGMETQYF.

The J gene is TRBJ2-7, the V gene TRBV29-1, with 8 bases identical to TRBD2. The trim removed 8 bases at V and 5 bases at J, leaving 11 bases unmatched. Germline V CDR1 and CDR2: SQVTM, ANQGSEA. The CDR3 loop spans 13 amino acids. The CDR3: CSLAGGRSHEQYF. For the CDR3, the DNA is TGCAGCTTAGCTGGCGGGAGGTCCCACGAGCAGTACTTC.